Described below is a single T cell receptor beta chain sequence and its context. Its matching antigen is unknown. This entry comes from a study of blood T cells in healthy people across ages. Broader study findings: Per-million-T-cell TCR beta diversity fell roughly linearly with age.

Alongside a J-beta primer mix, a sample-barcoded 5' primer served in a second PCR lasting about 7 to 12 cycles. TCRdb reprocessed the 5' RACE reads with MiXCR, giving one entry per CDR3 protein. The top ten clones hold under 4.5% of a sample with 750,000 to 850,000 distinct CDR3 sequences, 20% to 25% of them seen once. The CDR3 extends over 12 amino acids. Germline V gene data show CDR1 as SQVTM and CDR2 as ANQGSEA. V gave up 0 bases and J gave up 6 bases, with 8 bases separating them. Donors were healthy Caucasian individuals from Russia aged about 6 to 90. The data also belong to a second study, concerning T cells of mothers and their children.

The receptor was derived from a boy younger than 18 in good health. Sample: blood. The V and J genes are TRBV29-1 and TRBJ1-2, with D unclear. CDR3 nucleotides: TGCAGCGTTGAAGATCCCCCCAATGGCTACACCTTC. Amino acids: CSVEDPPNGYTF.